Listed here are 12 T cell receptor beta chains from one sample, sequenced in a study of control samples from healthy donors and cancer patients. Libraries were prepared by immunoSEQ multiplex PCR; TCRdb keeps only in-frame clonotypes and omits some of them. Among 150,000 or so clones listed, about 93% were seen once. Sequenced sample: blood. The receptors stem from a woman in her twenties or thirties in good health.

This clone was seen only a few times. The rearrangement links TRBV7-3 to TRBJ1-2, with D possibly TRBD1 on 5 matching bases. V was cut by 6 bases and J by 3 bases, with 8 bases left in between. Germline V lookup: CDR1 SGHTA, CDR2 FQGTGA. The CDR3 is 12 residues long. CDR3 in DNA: TGTGCCAGCAGTGGGGGAGACTATGGCTACACCTTC. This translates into CASSGGDYGYTF.

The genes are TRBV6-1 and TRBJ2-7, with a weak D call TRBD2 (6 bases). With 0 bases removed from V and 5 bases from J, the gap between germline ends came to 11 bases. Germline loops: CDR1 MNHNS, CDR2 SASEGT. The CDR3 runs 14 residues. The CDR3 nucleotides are TGTGCCAGCAGTGAAGCGGGGGAGGTCCACGAGCAGTACTTC. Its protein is CASSEAGEVHEQYF.

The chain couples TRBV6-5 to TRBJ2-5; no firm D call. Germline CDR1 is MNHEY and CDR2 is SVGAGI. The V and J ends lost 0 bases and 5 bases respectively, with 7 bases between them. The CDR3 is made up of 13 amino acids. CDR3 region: CASSYSKVETQYF. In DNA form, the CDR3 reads TGTGCCAGCAGTTACTCGAAGGTGGAGACCCAGTACTTC.

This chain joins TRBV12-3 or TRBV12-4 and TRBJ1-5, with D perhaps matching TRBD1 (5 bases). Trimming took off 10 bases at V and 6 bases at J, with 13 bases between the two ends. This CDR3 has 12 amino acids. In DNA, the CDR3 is TGTGCCACCGGGGGGGGTGGTCAGCCCCAGCATTTT. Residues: CATGGGGQPQHF.

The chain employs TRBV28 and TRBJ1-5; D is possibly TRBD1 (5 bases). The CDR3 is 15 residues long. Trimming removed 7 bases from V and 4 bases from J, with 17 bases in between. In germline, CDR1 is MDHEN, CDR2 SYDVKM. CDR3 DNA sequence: TGTGCCAGCACCCAAGTCGGGACGGGTAATCAGCCCCAGCATTTT. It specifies CASTQVGTGNQPQHF.

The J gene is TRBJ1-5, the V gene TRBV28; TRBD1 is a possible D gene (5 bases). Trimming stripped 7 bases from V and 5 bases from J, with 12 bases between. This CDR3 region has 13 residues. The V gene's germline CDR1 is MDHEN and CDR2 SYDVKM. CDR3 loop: CASNGGEYQPQHF. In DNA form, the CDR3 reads TGTGCCAGCAATGGGGGGGAGTATCAGCCCCAGCATTTT.

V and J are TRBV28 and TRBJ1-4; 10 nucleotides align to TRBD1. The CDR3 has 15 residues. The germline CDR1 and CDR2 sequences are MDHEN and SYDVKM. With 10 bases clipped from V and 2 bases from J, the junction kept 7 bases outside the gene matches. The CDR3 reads CATGQGGSTNEKLFF. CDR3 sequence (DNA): TGTGCCACCGGACAGGGGGGAAGTACTAATGAAAAACTGTTTTTT.

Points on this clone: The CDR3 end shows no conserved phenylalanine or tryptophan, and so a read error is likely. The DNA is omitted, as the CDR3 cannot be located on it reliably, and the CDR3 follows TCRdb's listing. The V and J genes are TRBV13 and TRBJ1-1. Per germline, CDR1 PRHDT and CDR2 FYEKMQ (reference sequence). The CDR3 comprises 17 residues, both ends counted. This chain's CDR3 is CASSPLSQGRVATEASL.

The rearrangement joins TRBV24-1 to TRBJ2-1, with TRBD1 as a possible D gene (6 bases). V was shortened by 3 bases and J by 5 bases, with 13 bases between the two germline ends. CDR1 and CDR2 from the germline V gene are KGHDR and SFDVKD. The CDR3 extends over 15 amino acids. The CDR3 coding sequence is TGTGCCACCAGTGATCCCAGGACAGCCGACAATGAGCAGTTCTTC. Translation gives CATSDPRTADNEQFF.

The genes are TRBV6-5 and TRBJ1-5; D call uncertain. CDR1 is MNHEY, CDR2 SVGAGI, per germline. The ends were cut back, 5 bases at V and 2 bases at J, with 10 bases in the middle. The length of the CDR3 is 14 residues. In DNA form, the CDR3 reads TGTGCCAGCAGTAGGCGGTTTGGCAATCAGCCCCAGCATTTT. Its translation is CASSRRFGNQPQHF.

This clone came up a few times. In DNA, the CDR3 is TGTGCCAGCAGCTTAGCCGAGGTGGGACTAGCGGACTACAATGAGCAGTTCTTC. It yields the protein CASSLAEVGLADYNEQFF. The rearrangement uses TRBV7-6 and TRBJ2-1; 11 nucleotides match TRBD2. After removal of 0 bases from V and 3 bases from J, the junction contained 7 bases not matched to a gene. The length of the CDR3 is 18 residues. The germline V gene has CDR1 SGHVS and CDR2 FNYEAQ.

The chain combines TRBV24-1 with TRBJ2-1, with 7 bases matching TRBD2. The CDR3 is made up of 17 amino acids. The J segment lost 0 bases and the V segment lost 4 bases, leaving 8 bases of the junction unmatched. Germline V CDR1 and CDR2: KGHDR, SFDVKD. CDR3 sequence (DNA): TGTGCCACCAGTGACAGACTAGCCGTCAGCTCCTACAATGAGCAGTTCTTC. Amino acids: CATSDRLAVSSYNEQFF.